This T cell receptor (beta chain) was profiled in a study of T cells in localized non-small cell lung cancer. Libraries were prepared by immunoSEQ multiplex PCR; TCRdb keeps only in-frame clonotypes and omits some of them. Of about 21,000 clones in the sample, around nine tenths were seen once. Concerning this clone: The antigen is undetermined.

V was shortened by 1 base and J by 2 bases, with 5 bases between the two germline ends. Germline CDR1 SEHNR, CDR2 FQNEAQ (reference sequence). The CDR3 contains 14 residues. Study observations and caveats: In uninvolved adjacent lung, T cell clonality reached its highest value, exceeding tumor. Out of the top 100 tumor clones, a median about 57 were seen in adjacent lung. Among blood samples, higher T cell density accompanied longer overall survival.

The clonotype comes from a man aged 35 to 70 with stage I lung adenocarcinoma. The genes are TRBV7-9 and TRBJ1-4, with unresolved D. This specimen consisted of peripheral blood, obtained before any cancer treatment. As DNA, the CDR3 is TGTGCCAGCAGCTTAGTAGGGACTAATGAAAAACTGTTTTTT. Translated, it gives CASSLVGTNEKLFF.